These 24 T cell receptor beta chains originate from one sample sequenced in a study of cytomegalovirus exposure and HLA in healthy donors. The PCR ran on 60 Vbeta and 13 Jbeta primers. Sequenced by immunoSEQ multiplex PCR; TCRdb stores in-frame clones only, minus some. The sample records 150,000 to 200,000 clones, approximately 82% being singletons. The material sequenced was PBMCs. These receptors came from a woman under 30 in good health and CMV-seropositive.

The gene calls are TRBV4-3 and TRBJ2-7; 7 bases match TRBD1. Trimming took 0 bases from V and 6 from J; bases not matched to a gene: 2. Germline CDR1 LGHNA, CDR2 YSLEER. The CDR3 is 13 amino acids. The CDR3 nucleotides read TGCGCCAGCAGCCAAGATGCAGGGGGCGAGCAGTACGTC. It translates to CASSQDAGGEQYV.

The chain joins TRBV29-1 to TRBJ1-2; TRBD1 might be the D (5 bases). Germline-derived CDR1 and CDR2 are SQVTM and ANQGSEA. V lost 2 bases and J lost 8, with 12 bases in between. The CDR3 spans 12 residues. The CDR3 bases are TGCAGCGTTGAACGCGGGGCCGGGGGCTACACCTTC. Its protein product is CSVERGAGGYTF.

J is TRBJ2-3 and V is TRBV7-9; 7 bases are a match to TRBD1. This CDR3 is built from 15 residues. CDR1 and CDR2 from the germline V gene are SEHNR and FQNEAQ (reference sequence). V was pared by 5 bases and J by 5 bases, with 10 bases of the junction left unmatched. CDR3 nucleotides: TGTGCCAGCAGCCCCCGACAGGGTTCGGTAGATACGCAGTATTTT. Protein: CASSPRQGSVDTQYF.

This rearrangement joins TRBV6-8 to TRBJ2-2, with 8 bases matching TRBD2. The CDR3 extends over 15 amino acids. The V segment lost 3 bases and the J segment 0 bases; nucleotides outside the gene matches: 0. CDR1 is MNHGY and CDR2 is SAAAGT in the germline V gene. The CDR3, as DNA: TGTGCCAGCAGTTATAGCGGGGCGAACACCGGGGAGCTGTTTTTT. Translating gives CASSYSGANTGELFF.

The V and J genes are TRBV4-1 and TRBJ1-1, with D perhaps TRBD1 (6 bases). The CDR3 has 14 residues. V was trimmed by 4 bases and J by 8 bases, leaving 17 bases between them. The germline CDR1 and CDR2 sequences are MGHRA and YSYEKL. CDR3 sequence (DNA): TGCGCCAGCAGCCGAGGGGGAGTAGGATGGGAAGCTTTCTTT. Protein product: CASSRGGVGWEAFF.

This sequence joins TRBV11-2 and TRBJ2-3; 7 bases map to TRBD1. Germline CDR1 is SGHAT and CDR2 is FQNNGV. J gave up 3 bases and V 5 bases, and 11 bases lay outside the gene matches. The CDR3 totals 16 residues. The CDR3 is CASSRKGAGMTDTQYF. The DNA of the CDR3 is TGTGCCAGCAGCCGCAAGGGGGCAGGGATGACAGATACGCAGTATTTT.

For the CDR3, the DNA is TGTGCCAGCAGCGTACCGGGGATTTATGGCTACACCTTC. Its translation: CASSVPGIYGYTF. V gene TRBV9 combines with J gene TRBJ1-2; D is unresolved. CDR1 is SGDLS and CDR2 is YYNGEE in the germline V gene. CDR3 length: 13 residues. V shed 1 base and J shed 5 bases, with 9 bases lying between them.

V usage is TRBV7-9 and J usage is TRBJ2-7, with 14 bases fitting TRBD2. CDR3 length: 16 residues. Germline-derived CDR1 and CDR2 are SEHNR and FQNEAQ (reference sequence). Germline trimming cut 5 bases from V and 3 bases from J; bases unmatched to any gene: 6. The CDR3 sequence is CASSPQGTSGGYEQYF. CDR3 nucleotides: TGTGCCAGCAGCCCCCAAGGGACTAGCGGGGGCTACGAGCAGTACTTC. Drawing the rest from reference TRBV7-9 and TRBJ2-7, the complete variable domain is DTGVSQNPRHKITKRGQNVTFRCDPISEHNRLYWYRQTLGQGPEFLTYFQNEAQLEKSRLLSDRFSAERPKGSFSTLEIQRTEQGDSAMYLCASSPQGTSGGYEQYFGPGTRLTVT.

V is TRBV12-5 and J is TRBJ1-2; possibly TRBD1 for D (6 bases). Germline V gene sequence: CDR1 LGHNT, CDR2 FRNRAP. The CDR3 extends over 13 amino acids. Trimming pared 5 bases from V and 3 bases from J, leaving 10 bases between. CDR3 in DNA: TGTGCTAGTGGTACCGCAGGGGACTATGGCTACACCTTC. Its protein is CASGTAGDYGYTF.

This CDR3 reads CASSRDRGQEQYV. CDR3 bases: TGTGCCAGCAGCAGGGACAGGGGGCAAGAGCAGTACGTC. The gene calls are TRBV6-1 and TRBJ2-7; TRBD1 matches 12 bases. Germline V CDR1 and CDR2: MNHNS, SASEGT. The length of the CDR3 is 13 residues. V lost 6 bases to trimming and J lost 7 bases; unmatched junction nucleotides: 4.

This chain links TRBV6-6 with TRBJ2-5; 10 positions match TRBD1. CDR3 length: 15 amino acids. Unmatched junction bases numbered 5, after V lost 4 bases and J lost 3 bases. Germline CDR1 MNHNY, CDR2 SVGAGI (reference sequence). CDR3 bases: TGTGCCAGCAGTTCCGGACAGGGGGTGAAAGAGACCCAGTACTTC. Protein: CASSSGQGVKETQYF.

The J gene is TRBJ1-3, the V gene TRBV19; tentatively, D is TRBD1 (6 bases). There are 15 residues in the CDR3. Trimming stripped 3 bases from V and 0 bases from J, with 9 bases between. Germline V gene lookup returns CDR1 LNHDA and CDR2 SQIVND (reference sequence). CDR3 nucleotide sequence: TGTGCCAGTAGTATCCAGGGGAGCTCTGGAAACACCATATATTTT. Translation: CASSIQGSSGNTIYF.

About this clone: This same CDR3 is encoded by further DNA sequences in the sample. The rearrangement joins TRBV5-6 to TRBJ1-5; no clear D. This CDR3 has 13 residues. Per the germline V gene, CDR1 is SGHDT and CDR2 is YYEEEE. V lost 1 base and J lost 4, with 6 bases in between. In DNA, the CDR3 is TGTGCCAGCAGCTTGCGGGAGAATCAGCCCCAGCATTTT. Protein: CASSLRENQPQHF.

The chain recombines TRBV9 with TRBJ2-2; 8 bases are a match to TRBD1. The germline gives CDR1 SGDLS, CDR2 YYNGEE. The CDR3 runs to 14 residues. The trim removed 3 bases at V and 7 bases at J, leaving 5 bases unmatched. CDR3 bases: TGTGCCAGCAGCGGACAGGGGAGAGGCGGGGAGCTGTTTTTT. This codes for CASSGQGRGGELFF.

This CDR3 reads CASSQGQGRDTQYF. The CDR3 region has the DNA TGCGCCAGCAGCCAAGGACAGGGTAGAGATACGCAGTATTTT. The chain employs TRBV4-3 and TRBJ2-3; the match to TRBD1 covers 7 bases. Germline CDR1 LGHNA, CDR2 YSLEER. The junction had 3 bases not matched to a gene; V was cut back by 1 base and J by 5 bases. The CDR3 spans 14 residues.

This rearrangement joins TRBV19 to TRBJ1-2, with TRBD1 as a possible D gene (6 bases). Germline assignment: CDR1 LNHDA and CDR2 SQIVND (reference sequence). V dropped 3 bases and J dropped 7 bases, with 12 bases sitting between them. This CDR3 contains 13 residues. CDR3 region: CASSIQGTGGYTF. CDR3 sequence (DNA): TGTGCCAGTAGTATCCAGGGGACGGGTGGCTACACCTTC. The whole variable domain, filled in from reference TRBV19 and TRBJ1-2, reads DGGITQSPKYLFRKEGQNVTLSCEQNLNHDAMYWYRQDPGQGLRLIYYSQIVNDFQKGDIAEGYSVSREKKESFPLTVTSAQKNPTAFYLCASSIQGTGGYTFGSGTRLTVV.

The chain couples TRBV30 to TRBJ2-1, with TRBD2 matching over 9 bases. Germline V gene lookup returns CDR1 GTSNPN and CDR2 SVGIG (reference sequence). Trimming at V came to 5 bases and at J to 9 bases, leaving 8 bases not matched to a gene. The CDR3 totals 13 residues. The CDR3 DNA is TGTGCCTGGGGCCCCGGGACTAGCAGTGAGCAGTTCTTC. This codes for CAWGPGTSSEQFF.

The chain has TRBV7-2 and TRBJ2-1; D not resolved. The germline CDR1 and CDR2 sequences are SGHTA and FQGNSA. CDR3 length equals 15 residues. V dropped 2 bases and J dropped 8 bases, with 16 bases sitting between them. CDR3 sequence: CASSLIASPYDEQFF. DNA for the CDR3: TGTGCCAGCAGCTTAATTGCTAGTCCCTATGATGAGCAGTTCTTC.

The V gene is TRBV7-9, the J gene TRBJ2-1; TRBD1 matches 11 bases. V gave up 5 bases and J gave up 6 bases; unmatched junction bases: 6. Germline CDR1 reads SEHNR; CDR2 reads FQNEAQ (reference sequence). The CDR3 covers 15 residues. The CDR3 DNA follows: TGTGCCAGCAGCCAGGGGACAGGGGGGGGCAATGAGCAGTTCTTC. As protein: CASSQGTGGGNEQFF.

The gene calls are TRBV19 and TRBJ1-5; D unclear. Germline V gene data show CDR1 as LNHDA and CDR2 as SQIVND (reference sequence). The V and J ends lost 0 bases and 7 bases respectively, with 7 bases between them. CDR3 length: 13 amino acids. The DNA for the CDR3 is TGTGCCAGTAGTATAGATCCGGGGCAGCCCCAGCATTTT. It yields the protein CASSIDPGQPQHF.

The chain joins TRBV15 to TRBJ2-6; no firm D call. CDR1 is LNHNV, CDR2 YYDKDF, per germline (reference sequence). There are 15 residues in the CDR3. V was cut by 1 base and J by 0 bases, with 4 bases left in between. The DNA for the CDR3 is TGTGCCACCAGCAGAGCGGTCTCTGGGGCCAACGTCCTGACTTTC. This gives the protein CATSRAVSGANVLTF.

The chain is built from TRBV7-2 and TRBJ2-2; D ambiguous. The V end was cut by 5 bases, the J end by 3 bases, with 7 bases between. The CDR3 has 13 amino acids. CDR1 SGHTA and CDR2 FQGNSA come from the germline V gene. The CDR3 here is CASSLLDTGELFF. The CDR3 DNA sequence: TGTGCCAGCAGCCTACTGGACACCGGGGAGCTGTTTTTT.

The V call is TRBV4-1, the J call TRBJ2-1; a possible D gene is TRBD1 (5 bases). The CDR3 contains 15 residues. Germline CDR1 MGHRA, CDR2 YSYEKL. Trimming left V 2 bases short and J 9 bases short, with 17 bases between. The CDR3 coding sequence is TGCGCCAGCAGCCAAAGGGGCGTGGTCCAGGGTGAGCAGTTCTTC. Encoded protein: CASSQRGVVQGEQFF.

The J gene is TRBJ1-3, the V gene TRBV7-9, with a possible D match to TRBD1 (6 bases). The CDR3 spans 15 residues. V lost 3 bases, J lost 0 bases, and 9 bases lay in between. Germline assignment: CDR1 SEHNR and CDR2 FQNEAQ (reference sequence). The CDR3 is CASSLGRGSGNTIYF. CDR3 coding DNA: TGTGCCAGCAGCTTGGGCAGGGGCTCTGGAAACACCATATATTTT.